The T cell receptor beta chain described here comes from a study of immune heterogeneity within non-small cell lung tumors. Findings and limits, study-wide: Local T-cell repertoire clonality was correlated with local tumor mutational burden, and the correlation was positive. It was moderate in strength but statistically significant (R about 0.33).

This clonotype qualifies as medium-sized. The antigen is unknown. The CDR3 contains 14 residues. V was trimmed by 3 bases and J by 4 bases, leaving 12 bases between them. Template input, which was bulk tumor genomic DNA, totaled 450 to 600 ng per sample. In surgery, several biopsies were collected from each primary tumor at widely spaced sites. Untreated, newly diagnosed non-small cell lung cancer patients underwent curative surgery. TCR beta CDR3 was amplified by multiplex PCR, first round nine to eleven cycles, 32 V and 13 J primers. Each CDR3 protein gets one entry after TCRdb re-called the multiplex PCR reads with MiXCR. The data contain 10,000 to 15,000 distinct CDR3 sequences, around a fifth of them singletons.

Sequenced sample: lung tumor tissue. This TCR was recovered from a man aged 55 to 70 with non-small cell lung cancer. The chain recombines TRBV12-3 or TRBV12-4 with TRBJ1-2; maybe TRBD1 (6 bases). The CDR3 region is CASSFSGGSYGYTF. CDR3 sequence (DNA): TGTGCCAGCAGTTTCTCCGGGGGCAGCTATGGCTACACCTTC.